This entry lists 12 T cell receptor beta chains sequenced from one sample in a study of blood T cell repertoires in COVID-19 (dated by TCRdb to about 2020). Library prep was done by the immunoSEQ multiplex PCR assay. TCRdb's version of the immuneACCESS table is confined to in-frame rearrangements and falls short of the full clone set. An unresolved V gene accounts for under half of the shortfall where checked; the remainder is of unknown origin. The sample table contains tens of thousands of clones; only one count was recorded for around 87% of them. Nearly 25% of the sample goes to the ten largest clones. The sample taken for sequencing was peripheral blood. The receptors shown here come from a man aged 45-60 years with active or convalescent COVID-19.

This clone showed up just once. The chain links TRBV6-1 to TRBJ1-3; D ambiguous. V lost 2 bases and J lost 0, with 11 bases in between. Germline V gene lookup returns CDR1 MNHNS and CDR2 SASEGT. The CDR3 length is 16 residues. This CDR3 reads CASSEIRVGSGNTIYF. CDR3 coding DNA: TGTGCCAGCAGTGAAATCCGGGTCGGCTCTGGAAACACCATATATTTT.

The rearrangement joins TRBV7-8 to TRBJ1-1, with D possibly TRBD1 on 6 matching bases. This CDR3 comprises 13 residues. Germline V gives CDR1 SGHVS, CDR2 FQNEAQ. The V end lost 4 bases, the J end lost 5 bases, and 11 bases lay between the germline ends. The CDR3: CASSSQRGTEAFF. The CDR3 coding sequence is TGTGCCAGCAGCTCACAAAGGGGGACTGAAGCTTTCTTT.

The chain is built from TRBV7-8 and TRBJ1-1, with a tentative D call TRBD1 (5 bases). V was trimmed by 0 bases and J by 0 bases, leaving 11 bases between them. The germline V gene has CDR1 SGHVS and CDR2 FQNEAQ. CDR3 length: 16 amino acids. CDR3 in amino acids: CASSLAGQGMNTEAFF. The CDR3 nucleotides read TGTGCCAGCAGCTTAGCGGGGCAAGGGATGAACACTGAAGCTTTCTTT.

The V and J genes are TRBV5-4 and TRBJ2-1, with 10 bases identical to TRBD2. The V and J ends lost 6 bases and 7 bases, in that order; junction bases with no gene match: 13. The CDR3 runs to 16 residues. CDR1 is SGHNT and CDR2 is YYREEE in the germline V gene (reference sequence). CDR3 in amino acids: CASTPTGGLAQNEQFF. CDR3 in DNA: TGTGCCAGCACCCCAACGGGGGGACTAGCGCAAAATGAGCAGTTCTTC.

The chain has TRBV19 and TRBJ1-1, with unresolved D. CDR3 size: 15 residues. CDR1 and CDR2 (germline): LNHDA, SQIVND (reference sequence). The ends were cut back, 5 bases at V and 1 base at J, with 14 bases in the middle. The CDR3 bases are TGTGCCAGTAGTGCGACCCTTGCGGGGAACACTGAAGCTTTCTTT. Encoded protein: CASSATLAGNTEAFF. Full variable domain (remainder filled in from reference TRBV19 and TRBJ1-1): DGGITQSPKYLFRKEGQNVTLSCEQNLNHDAMYWYRQDPGQGLRLIYYSQIVNDFQKGDIAEGYSVSREKKESFPLTVTSAQKNPTAFYLCASSATLAGNTEAFFGQGTRLTVV.

The chain couples TRBV5-1 to TRBJ2-7, with D possibly matching TRBD2 (5 bases). V lost 0 bases, J lost 3 bases, and 10 bases lay in between. This CDR3 is 14 amino acids long. Per germline, CDR1 SGHRS and CDR2 YFSETQ. The DNA of the CDR3 is TGCGCCAGCAGCTTGGACGGGAACCGCTACGAGCAGTACTTC. It specifies CASSLDGNRYEQYF.

CDR3 DNA sequence: TGTGCCAGCTCATCCGGGACACAGCTCTACGAGCAGTACTTC. Its translation: CASSSGTQLYEQYF. This sequence joins TRBV18 and TRBJ2-7; D is possibly TRBD1 (6 bases). Trimming pared 5 bases from V and 3 bases from J, leaving 14 bases between. The CDR3 has 14 amino acids. Germline CDR1 is KGHSH and CDR2 is LQKENI.

The V call is TRBV27, the J call TRBJ2-3, with 7 bases that match TRBD2. Germline CDR1 MNHEY, CDR2 SMNVEV (reference sequence). The CDR3 sequence is 16 residues long. V was clipped by 3 bases and J by 3 bases; unmatched bases: 9. CDR3 protein: CASSLYTLAVTDTQYF. The CDR3 DNA sequence: TGTGCCAGCAGTTTGTATACGCTAGCGGTGACAGATACGCAGTATTTT.

The CDR3 coding sequence is TGTGCCAGCAGCCGACTCGGACTAGCCGAGGGAACCGGGGAGCTGTTTTTT. This encodes CASSRLGLAEGTGELFF. V usage is TRBV5-4 and J usage is TRBJ2-2, with TRBD2 matching over 8 bases. The V segment lost 4 bases and the J segment 5 bases; nucleotides outside the gene matches: 13. The length of the CDR3 is 17 residues. Per germline, CDR1 SGHNT and CDR2 YYREEE (reference sequence).

Concerning this clone: The junction departs from the called germline gene at one end, perhaps through a read error. V usage is TRBV5-4 and J usage is TRBJ1-3, with 7 bases aligning to TRBD1. From germline, CDR1 is SGHNT and CDR2 YYREEE (reference sequence). This CDR3 contains 19 residues. CDR3 loop: CASSPGGPTGVVSGNTIYF. In DNA form, the CDR3 reads TGTGCCAGCAGCCCCGGTGGGCCTACAGGGGTGGTATCTGGGAACACCATATATTTT.

The V gene is TRBV5-1, the J gene TRBJ2-5; D not certain. The CDR3 covers 12 residues. The germline gives CDR1 SGHRS, CDR2 YFSETQ. V was pared by 0 bases and J by 5 bases, with 5 bases between. The CDR3 sequence is CASSLGAETQYF. For the CDR3, the DNA is TGCGCCAGCAGCTTGGGGGCGGAGACCCAGTACTTC. Full variable domain (outside the CDR3, taken from reference TRBV5-1 and TRBJ2-5): KAGVTQTPRYLIKTRGQQVTLSCSPISGHRSVSWYQQTPGQGLQFLFEYFSETQRNKGNFPGRFSGRQFSNSRSEMNVSTLELGDSALYLCASSLGAETQYFGPGTRLLVL.

The gene calls are TRBV27 and TRBJ2-4; the D is unclear. This CDR3 contains 14 residues. Trimming removed 4 bases at V and 7 bases at J, with 14 bases between. Germline loops: CDR1 MNHEY, CDR2 SMNVEV (reference sequence). CDR3 protein: CASSSGTTVNIQYF. CDR3 DNA sequence: TGTGCCAGCAGTTCCGGTACGACTGTGAACATTCAGTACTTC.